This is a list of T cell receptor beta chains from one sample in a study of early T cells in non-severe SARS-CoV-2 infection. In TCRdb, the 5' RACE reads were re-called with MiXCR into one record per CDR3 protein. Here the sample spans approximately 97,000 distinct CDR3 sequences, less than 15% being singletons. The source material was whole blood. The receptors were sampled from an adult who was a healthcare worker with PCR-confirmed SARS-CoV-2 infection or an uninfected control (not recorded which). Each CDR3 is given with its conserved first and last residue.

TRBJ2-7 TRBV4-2 CANSQGYEQYF
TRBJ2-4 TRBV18 CASSPLPLAKNIQHF
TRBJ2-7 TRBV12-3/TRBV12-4 CASRETGLATEQYF
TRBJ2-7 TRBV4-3 CASSQGSGLTYEQYF
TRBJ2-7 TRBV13 CASSFTGKNEQYF
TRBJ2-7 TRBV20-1 CSARGTGAYAYEQYF
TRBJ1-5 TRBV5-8 CASSLVQGAGEPQHF
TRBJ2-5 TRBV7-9 CASSLLAGVWETQYF
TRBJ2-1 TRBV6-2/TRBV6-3 CASSPSIGNLEDNEQFF
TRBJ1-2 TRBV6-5 CATGQGWDYTF
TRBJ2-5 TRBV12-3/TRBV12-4 CASSLTQGETQYF
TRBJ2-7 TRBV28 CASSFGADGSEQYF
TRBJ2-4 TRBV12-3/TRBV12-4 CASSQGQANGGDIQYF
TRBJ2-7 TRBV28 CASSSQGPSAYEQYF
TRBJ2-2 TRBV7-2 CASSFGLSNTGELFF
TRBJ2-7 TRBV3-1 CASSQDNSYRPEQYF
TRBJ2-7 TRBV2 CASRKTGGEQYF
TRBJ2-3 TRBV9 CASSVLEKSTDTQYF
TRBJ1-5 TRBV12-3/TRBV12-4 CASSPGQGNQPQHF
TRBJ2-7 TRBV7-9 CASSLDAARTYEQYF
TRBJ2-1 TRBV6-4 CASSPTAYNEQFF
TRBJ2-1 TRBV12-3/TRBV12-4 CASGLTLGGEQFF
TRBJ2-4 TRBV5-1 CASSLSRQAGGNIQYF
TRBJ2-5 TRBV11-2 CASSWVRDETQYF
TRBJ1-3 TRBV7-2 CASSLGPLGNTIYF
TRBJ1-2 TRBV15 CATSREGQDYGYTF
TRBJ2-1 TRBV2 CASQRESTSEQFF
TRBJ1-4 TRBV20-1 CSARDAVTAATNEKLFF
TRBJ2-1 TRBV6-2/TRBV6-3 CASSYGGTGNEQIF
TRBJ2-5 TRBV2 CASSSGRGQETQYF
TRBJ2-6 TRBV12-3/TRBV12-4 CASSLGGTEVAGANVLTF
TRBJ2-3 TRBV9 CASSVGFVGETDTQYF
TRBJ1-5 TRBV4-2 CASSPQGGPNQPQHF
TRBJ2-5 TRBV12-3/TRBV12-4 CASSPPSDQETQYF
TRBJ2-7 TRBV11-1 CASSPLGRGSYEQYF
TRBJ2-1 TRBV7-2 CASSLEFRANNEQFF
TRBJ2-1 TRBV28 CATGLAGDPYNEQFF
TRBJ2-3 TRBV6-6 CASLAGTRPDTQYF